This T cell receptor (beta chain) was recorded in a study of CD8+CD57+ T cells in acquired aplastic anemia. Overall study context: CD4+ and CD8+ cells, once sorted, gave DNA averaging about 3.4 ug.

Study results and caveats: Between the patient and control groups, CD8+ Simpson's diversity did not differ significantly.

CDR1 and CDR2 (germline): DFQATT, SNEGSKA (reference sequence). The CDR3 covers 16 residues. Note on this clonotype: Its antigen is as yet unknown. Sequence at one end of the junction differs from germline and may be a read error.

TCR beta VDJ and CDR3 profiling used genomic DNA as template. MiXCR, run by TCRdb on the reads, gives a single entry per CDR3 protein. This sample has roughly 190,000 distinct CDR3 sequences; roughly half occur once, and the top ten carry 16%. The TCR was taken from a human donor in good health, serving as a control. Sequenced: sorted CD4+, CD8+, or CD8+CD57+ T cells (not recorded which) from PBMCs. The chain uses TRBV20-1 and TRBJ1-2, with 8 bases matching TRBD1. The CDR3 spells CSARGRGRFPGSTSHF. The CDR3 DNA reads TGCAGTGCTAGAGGCAGGGGGCGGTTTCCGGGCAGTACCTCCCACTTC.